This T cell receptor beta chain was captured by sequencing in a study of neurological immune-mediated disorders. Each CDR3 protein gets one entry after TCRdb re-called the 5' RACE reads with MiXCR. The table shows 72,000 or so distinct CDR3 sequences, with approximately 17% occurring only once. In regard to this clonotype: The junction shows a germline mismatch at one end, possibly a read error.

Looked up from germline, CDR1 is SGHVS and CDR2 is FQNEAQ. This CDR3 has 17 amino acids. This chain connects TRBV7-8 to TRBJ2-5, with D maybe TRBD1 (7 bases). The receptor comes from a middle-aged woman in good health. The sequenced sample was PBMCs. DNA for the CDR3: TGTGTCAGCAGCTCGCACCGCGCTCAGGGGGGCGAAGAGACCCAGTACTTC. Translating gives CVSSSHRAQGGEETQYF.